Detailed here is one T cell receptor (beta chain). Original analysis: Amplification of reference gene primers provided the estimated nucleated cell counts. Sequencing was performed with immunoSEQ multiplex PCR; in TCRdb, only in-frame clones are kept and a portion is missing. That table gives V, J and clone size, and the DNA gave D and trimming. The data hold 100,000 or so clones, with roughly 90% observed a single time. The sample belongs to a study of blood T cell repertoires in COVID-19. The wider study: Some COVID-19 samples were acute and others convalescent; all came from the United States, Italy and Spain. The analysed material was cDNA or gDNA that came from T cells, B-cell-depleted T cells, or PBMCs.

Germline loops: CDR1 SGHRS, CDR2 YFSETQ. This CDR3 region has 13 residues. V shed 0 bases, J shed 9 bases, and the junction held 4 bases outside the gene matches. A Seattle source enrolled patients during active infection and followed them longitudinally. The rearrangement links TRBV5-1 to TRBJ2-7, with TRBD1 matching over 9 bases. The origin of this receptor is a woman aged 50 to 60 with COVID-19, enrolled during active disease. Sequenced sample: peripheral blood. The DNA for the CDR3 is TGCGCCAGCAGCTTGGGGACAGGGGATGTGCAGTACTTC. Amino acid sequence: CASSLGTGDVQYF.